The source of this T cell receptor (beta chain) is a study of response to subunit inactivated influenza vaccine. V was clipped by 4 bases and J by 5 bases, with 9 bases between them. The CDR3 is 12 residues long. The germline V gene has CDR1 MGHDK and CDR2 SYGVNS. Via MiXCR, TCRdb re-called the RT-PCR reads, giving one row per CDR3 protein. The table records around 530,000 distinct CDR3 sequences, 12% of them present only once. Sequences were derived from PBMCs from blood, sampled on the day of vaccination. This sequence originates from a man in his fifties who received an inactivated influenza vaccine. The chain joins TRBV25-1 to TRBJ2-7, with D unclear. The CDR3 spells CASSAGSHEQYF. Written as DNA, the CDR3 is TGTGCCAGCAGTGCCGGATCCCACGAGCAGTACTTC.